The 30 T cell receptor beta chains below all came from one sample that was sequenced in a study of shared clonotypes between healthy human individuals. Some clones are missing from TCRdb's copy, which holds only in-frame ones; the method was immunoSEQ multiplex PCR. The repertoire holds 1,500,000 or so clones, 98% seen once, with about 0.35% in the top ten. Sequences were obtained from naive CD4+ T cells sorted from blood. Specified subset: CD45RA+ positively selected. The receptors come from a man aged 25-45 years in good health.

This chain connects TRBV7-6 to TRBJ2-7; D perhaps matches TRBD2 (6 bases). Germline V lookup: CDR1 SGHVS, CDR2 FNYEAQ. The CDR3 is made up of 12 amino acids. V was cut by 4 bases and J by 10 bases, with 14 bases left in between. The CDR3 loop reads CASSYNGGKQYF. For the CDR3, the DNA is TGTGCCAGCAGCTACAATGGGGGGAAACAGTACTTC.

In this sample, this clone turned up once. This chain joins TRBV7-8 and TRBJ1-3, with 9 positions matching TRBD1. V dropped 1 base and J dropped 4; count of bases not matched to a gene: 2. Germline CDR1 and CDR2: SGHVS and FQNEAQ. CDR3 size: 15 residues. CDR3 amino acids: CASSLGDRVGNTIYF. CDR3 nucleotides: TGTGCCAGCAGCTTAGGGGACAGGGTCGGAAACACCATATATTTT.

V usage is TRBV5-1 and J usage is TRBJ1-2; the match to TRBD1 covers 8 bases. The length of the CDR3 is 14 residues. V shed 0 bases, J shed 4 bases, and the junction held 2 bases outside the gene matches. Per the germline V gene, CDR1 is SGHRS and CDR2 is YFSETQ. The CDR3 DNA is TGCGCCAGCAGCTTGGGAGGGACAGGCTATGGCTACACCTTC. Translating it yields CASSLGGTGYGYTF.

The chain uses TRBV7-2 and TRBJ1-1; possible D gene TRBD1, 6 bases. This CDR3 comprises 15 residues. The germline V and J ends were trimmed by 5 bases and 4 bases, with 17 bases remaining between them. Per the germline V gene, CDR1 is SGHTA and CDR2 is FQGNSA. CDR3 bases: TGTGCCAGCAGCCCCCAGGGGATTCCGGGCACTGAAGCTTTCTTT. Its translation: CASSPQGIPGTEAFF.

This clone was counted a single time. This sequence joins TRBV5-8 and TRBJ1-2; the D gene is possibly TRBD1 (6 bases). The CDR3 covers 14 residues. Germline CDR1 and CDR2: SGHTS and YDEGEE. V was pared by 2 bases and J by 2 bases, with 10 bases between. CDR3 loop: CASSFVRGNYGYTF. As DNA, the CDR3 is TGTGCCAGCAGCTTTGTTAGGGGGAACTATGGCTACACCTTC.

This clone was recorded only once. Other DNA sequences in the same sample also yield this CDR3. The chain has TRBV18 and TRBJ2-7; no reliable D call. Looked up from germline, CDR1 is KGHSH and CDR2 is LQKENI. The CDR3 extends over 12 amino acids. Trimming cost V 3 bases and J 4 bases, with 7 bases left between them. The CDR3 reads CASSPVSYEQYF. CDR3 nucleotides: TGTGCCAGCTCACCGGTATCATACGAGCAGTACTTC.

This sequence joins TRBV2 and TRBJ2-2; D not resolved. CDR1 SNHLY and CDR2 FYNNEI come from the germline V gene. CDR3 length: 15 amino acids. Deletions cut 11 bases from V and 0 bases from J, with 16 bases between. The DNA of the CDR3 is TGTGCCGGAAGAGATTCAGGCTCGAACACCGGGGAGCTGTTTTTT. This codes for CAGRDSGSNTGELFF. The whole variable domain, filled in from reference TRBV2 and TRBJ2-2, reads EPEVTQTPSHQVTQMGQEVILRCVPISNHLYFYWYRQILGQKVEFLVSFYNNEISEKSEIFDDQFSVERPDGSNFTLKIRSTKLEDSAMYFCAGRDSGSNTGELFFGEGSRLTVL.

V usage is TRBV5-1 and J usage is TRBJ2-3; TRBD1 or TRBD2 may be the D gene (6 bases each). Germline V lookup: CDR1 SGHRS, CDR2 YFSETQ. The CDR3 contains 15 residues. Trimming took 4 bases from V and 6 from J, leaving 18 bases between them. The CDR3, as DNA: TGCGCCAGCAGCCCGGGACCTCCGGGGGCCGATACGCAGTATTTT. This gives the protein CASSPGPPGADTQYF.

This rearrangement joins TRBV7-8 to TRBJ2-2; the D is unclear. The CDR3 has 16 residues. V was shortened by 5 bases and J by 1 base, with 14 bases between the two germline ends. Germline V CDR1 and CDR2: SGHVS, FQNEAQ. The CDR3 protein is CASSPRPVKNTGELFF. The CDR3 coding sequence is TGTGCCAGCAGCCCTAGGCCCGTAAAGAACACCGGGGAGCTGTTTTTT.

The genes are TRBV5-1 and TRBJ2-7; TRBD2 might be the D (6 bases). The CDR3 has 15 amino acids. Germline V lookup: CDR1 SGHRS, CDR2 YFSETQ. Trimming pared 0 bases from V and 5 bases from J, leaving 15 bases between. The CDR3 bases are TGCGCCAGCAGCTTGGGTGGCGGGACGGGCCACGAGCAGTACTTC. Its translation is CASSLGGGTGHEQYF. The variable domain in full, with the rest retrieved from reference TRBV5-1 and TRBJ2-7, is KAGVTQTPRYLIKTRGQQVTLSCSPISGHRSVSWYQQTPGQGLQFLFEYFSETQRNKGNFPGRFSGRQFSNSRSEMNVSTLELGDSALYLCASSLGGGTGHEQYFGPGTRLTVT.

V is TRBV10-2 and J is TRBJ2-1; D might be TRBD2 (5 bases). The CDR3 is 13 residues long. The V gene's germline CDR1 is WSHSY and CDR2 SAAADI. Between the trimmed V and J ends, which lost 3 bases and 6 bases, there was a span of 9 bases. CDR3 sequence (DNA): TGCGCCAGCAGTGAATCTAGCTTCAATGAGCAGTTCTTC. The encoded protein is CASSESSFNEQFF.

This chain links TRBV5-4 with TRBJ1-3, with D hard to call. Germline-derived CDR1 and CDR2 are SGHNT and YYREEE (reference sequence). This CDR3 is 14 amino acids long. Between the trimmed V and J ends, which lost 0 bases and 3 bases, there was a span of 7 bases. The chain's CDR3 is CASSLEGRGNTIYF. For the CDR3, the DNA is TGTGCCAGCAGCTTGGAAGGTCGTGGAAACACCATATATTTT.

The J gene is TRBJ1-1, the V gene TRBV5-1, with TRBD1 identical over 8 bases. Germline CDR1 reads SGHRS; CDR2 reads YFSETQ. V lost 6 bases and J lost 5; bases outside the gene matches: 12. This CDR3 spans 15 amino acids. The CDR3 loop is CASMRQGIMGTEAFF. CDR3 nucleotide sequence: TGCGCCAGCATGAGACAGGGGATTATGGGGACTGAAGCTTTCTTT. Complete variable domain (other parts from reference TRBV5-1 and TRBJ1-1): KAGVTQTPRYLIKTRGQQVTLSCSPISGHRSVSWYQQTPGQGLQFLFEYFSETQRNKGNFPGRFSGRQFSNSRSEMNVSTLELGDSALYLCASMRQGIMGTEAFFGQGTRLTVV.

The rearrangement joins TRBV9 to TRBJ2-1; 9 nucleotides align to TRBD2. Germline lookup yields CDR1 SGDLS and CDR2 YYNGEE. V was clipped by 0 bases and J by 9 bases; unmatched bases: 7. The CDR3 extends over 15 amino acids. The CDR3: CASSVVTGREGEQFF. CDR3 in DNA: TGTGCCAGCAGCGTAGTGACAGGGCGGGAGGGTGAGCAGTTCTTC.

The rearrangement links TRBV5-5 to TRBJ2-7, with D possibly being TRBD2 (6 bases). The CDR3 runs to 16 residues. With 0 bases removed from V and 2 bases from J, the gap between germline ends came to 15 bases. Germline values: CDR1 SGHKS, CDR2 YYEKEE (reference sequence). CDR3 protein: CASSLEASSATYEQYF. Here the CDR3 DNA reads TGTGCCAGCAGCTTGGAAGCTTCTAGCGCAACCTACGAGCAGTACTTC.

J is TRBJ2-1 and V is TRBV10-1; D gene ambiguous. CDR1 is WNHNN and CDR2 is SYGVQD in the germline V gene (reference sequence). The CDR3 contains 14 residues. Between the trimmed V and J ends, which lost 0 bases and 7 bases, there was a span of 10 bases. The CDR3, as DNA: TGCGCCAGCAGTGAGTCGAAGGTTCCAAATGAGCAGTTCTTC. This codes for CASSESKVPNEQFF.

The rearrangement uses TRBV15 and TRBJ2-7; the D call may be TRBD1 or TRBD2 (5 bases each). Germline V gene sequence: CDR1 LNHNV, CDR2 YYDKDF (reference sequence). V gave up 9 bases and J gave up 3 bases, with 12 bases separating them. The CDR3 consists of 12 residues. The CDR3 is CATGRQYYEQYF. CDR3 DNA sequence: TGTGCCACTGGGAGACAGTACTACGAGCAGTACTTC.

The chain combines TRBV29-1 with TRBJ2-3, with 10 nucleotides matching TRBD2. The CDR3 consists of 13 residues. V shed 6 bases, J shed 4 bases, and the junction held 4 bases outside the gene matches. Looked up from germline, CDR1 is SQVTM and CDR2 is ANQGSEA. DNA of the CDR3: TGCAGCGTCCTAGCGGGAGTCGCAGATACGCAGTATTTT. It codes for CSVLAGVADTQYF.

Turning to this clone: Distinct nucleotide sequences in the sample also encode this CDR3. The V gene is TRBV18, the J gene TRBJ2-7, with D perhaps matching TRBD1 or TRBD2 (5 bases each). The CDR3 sequence is 14 residues long. Germline V gives CDR1 KGHSH, CDR2 LQKENI. With 0 bases removed from V and 0 bases from J, the gap between germline ends came to 6 bases. The CDR3 nucleotides read TGTGCCAGCTCACCACCTGGGGGCTCCTACGAGCAGTACTTC. This encodes CASSPPGGSYEQYF.

The chain is built from TRBV5-6 and TRBJ2-5, with TRBD1 identical over 9 bases. Trimming at V came to 3 bases and at J to 2 bases, leaving 11 bases not matched to a gene. The CDR3 loop spans 17 amino acids. The germline gives CDR1 SGHDT, CDR2 YYEEEE. The CDR3 region is CASSSTGGLSFQETQYF. CDR3 bases: TGTGCCAGCAGCTCTACAGGGGGCCTCTCCTTTCAAGAGACCCAGTACTTC.

Turning to this clone: Distinct nucleotide sequences in the sample also encode this CDR3. The CDR3 sequence: CASSSLGAGELFF. DNA for the CDR3: TGTGCCAGCAGCTCACTAGGTGCCGGGGAGCTGTTTTTT. The chain joins TRBV28 to TRBJ2-2, with D perhaps matching TRBD2 (5 bases). Trimming pared 6 bases from V and 6 bases from J, leaving 11 bases between. CDR1 is MDHEN and CDR2 is SYDVKM in the germline V gene. This CDR3 comprises 13 residues.

This chain uses TRBV28 with TRBJ2-7; 7 nucleotides match TRBD1. This CDR3 comprises 14 residues. The J segment lost 5 bases and the V segment lost 4 bases, leaving 8 bases of the junction unmatched. The germline gives CDR1 MDHEN, CDR2 SYDVKM. The CDR3 loop is CASSYDRVLDEQYF. CDR3 bases: TGTGCCAGCAGTTACGACAGGGTCCTTGACGAGCAGTACTTC.

The V and J genes are TRBV20-1 and TRBJ2-1; D gene uncertain. The CDR3 spans 11 residues. Per germline, CDR1 DFQATT and CDR2 SNEGSKA (reference sequence). Trimming cost V 3 bases and J 10 bases, with 10 bases left between them. CDR3: CSASGRTEQFF. The DNA for the CDR3 is TGCAGTGCTAGTGGTCGTACAGAGCAGTTCTTC.

Here the CDR3 reads CASSLEATLLREQYF. The CDR3 coding sequence is TGTGCCAGCAGCTTAGAGGCTACCCTCCTACGGGAGCAGTACTTC. This rearrangement joins TRBV7-9 to TRBJ2-7; unclear D gene. This CDR3 has 15 amino acids. The V gene lost 1 base and the J gene lost 7 bases, with 17 bases spanning the gap. CDR1 and CDR2 from the germline V gene are SEHNR and FQNEAQ (reference sequence). The whole variable domain, filled in from reference TRBV7-9 and TRBJ2-7, reads DTGVSQNPRHKITKRGQNVTFRCDPISEHNRLYWYRQTLGQGPEFLTYFQNEAQLEKSRLLSDRFSAERPKGSFSTLEIQRTEQGDSAMYLCASSLEATLLREQYFGPGTRLTVT.

This chain connects TRBV28 to TRBJ2-7; 8 positions agree with TRBD2. With 10 bases clipped from V and 2 bases from J, the junction kept 10 bases outside the gene matches. The germline V gene encodes CDR1 MDHEN and CDR2 SYDVKM. The CDR3 has 14 amino acids. The CDR3 DNA reads as TGTGCCACCGCCCGCGGGGGGTGGGCCTACGAGCAGTACTTC. It is translated as CATARGGWAYEQYF. Drawing the rest from reference TRBV28 and TRBJ2-7, the complete variable domain is DVKVTQSSRYLVKRTGEKVFLECVQDMDHENMFWYRQDPGLGLRLIYFSYDVKMKEKGDIPEGYSVSREKKERFSLILESASTNQTSMYLCATARGGWAYEQYFGPGTRLTVT.

The chain is built from TRBV6-1 and TRBJ2-7, with D possibly called TRBD1 or TRBD2 (5 bases each). This CDR3 has 13 amino acids. V lost 6 bases and J 5 bases, leaving 14 bases between the germline ends. Germline assignment: CDR1 MNHNS and CDR2 SASEGT. As DNA, the CDR3 is TGTGCCAGCAGGGGGTGGGGGTTTCACGAGCAGTACTTC. Its protein product is CASRGWGFHEQYF.

The chain links TRBV6-1 to TRBJ1-5, with 12 bases lining up with TRBD1. This CDR3 is 18 amino acids long. Germline CDR1 is MNHNS and CDR2 is SASEGT. With V trimmed by 4 bases and J by 3 bases, 10 bases remained unmatched. CDR3 loop: CASSVGQGAPISNQPQHF. CDR3 nucleotides: TGTGCCAGCAGTGTGGGACAGGGGGCCCCGATTTCCAATCAGCCCCAGCATTTT.

CDR3 protein: CASRPRTGRGYTF. The CDR3 DNA reads as TGTGCCAGCAGACCCCGGACAGGCCGCGGCTACACCTTC. The chain carries TRBV28 and TRBJ1-2; TRBD1 agrees at 7 bases. Trimming removed 6 bases from V and 8 bases from J; junction bases left unmatched: 9. Germline assignment: CDR1 MDHEN and CDR2 SYDVKM. The CDR3 has 13 amino acids.

The DNA of the CDR3 is TGTGCCAGCAGGCGAGGGGCGGGACGGGAGTACGAGCAGTACTTC. This codes for CASRRGAGREYEQYF. This chain links TRBV27 with TRBJ2-7, with D possibly matching TRBD2 (6 bases). The CDR3 extends over 15 amino acids. The germline V and J ends were trimmed by 6 bases and 4 bases, with 19 bases remaining between them. Germline lookup yields CDR1 MNHEY and CDR2 SMNVEV (reference sequence).

This sequence joins TRBV29-1 and TRBJ1-4; 7 bases align to TRBD1. This CDR3 region has 15 residues. After removal of 0 bases from V and 0 bases from J, the junction contained 1 base not matched to a gene. Germline CDR1 and CDR2: SQVTM and ANQGSEA. Here the CDR3 reads CSVEDTGATNEKLFF. As DNA, the CDR3 is TGCAGCGTTGAAGATACAGGGGCAACTAATGAAAAACTGTTTTTT.